This entry lists 19 T cell receptor beta chains sequenced from one sample in a study of T cell repertoires in cytomegalovirus infection. TCRdb reprocessed the reads with MiXCR, giving one entry per CDR3 protein. Altogether a few hundred thousand distinct CDR3 sequences are present, 8% to 9.5% being singletons, with the ten largest covering over 3.5%. Sequencing input: PBMCs. The source of these receptors is a human donor in good health (CMV status not recorded). Some clones in this sample may be carry-over from other donors' samples.

The table lists this clonotype with a few counts. V and J are TRBV4-3 and TRBJ2-1, with 10 positions matching TRBD2. Germline lookup yields CDR1 LGHNA and CDR2 YSLEER. Trimming removed 4 bases from V and 5 bases from J; junction bases left unmatched: 5. This CDR3 is 15 amino acids long. The CDR3 spells CASSLGLARHNEQFF. CDR3 sequence (DNA): TGCGCCAGCAGCCTGGGACTAGCGAGACACAATGAGCAGTTCTTC.

This clonotype was counted only a few times. The chain links TRBV20-1 to TRBJ1-4; D not resolved. Germline assignment: CDR1 DFQATT and CDR2 SNEGSKA (reference sequence). The CDR3 length is 12 residues. The ends were cut back, 6 bases at V and 6 bases at J, with 11 bases in the middle. CDR3 sequence: CSAPGWDEKLFF. CDR3 in DNA: TGCAGTGCCCCGGGCTGGGATGAAAAACTGTTTTTT.

This clonotype has only a few counts. The V call is TRBV4-1, the J call TRBJ2-1; D might be TRBD1 (6 bases). Germline loops: CDR1 MGHRA, CDR2 YSYEKL. Between the trimmed V and J ends, which lost 3 bases and 0 bases, there was a span of 9 bases. There are 15 residues in the CDR3. The CDR3 coding sequence is TGCGCCAGCAGCCAGACAGGTCTCTCCTACAATGAGCAGTTCTTC. Its translation is CASSQTGLSYNEQFF.

The table lists this clonotype with many counts. The rearrangement joins TRBV7-2 to TRBJ1-1; tentatively, D is TRBD1 (6 bases). There are 15 residues in the CDR3. Trimming left V 2 bases short and J 0 bases short, with 10 bases between. CDR1 and CDR2 from the germline V gene are SGHTA and FQGNSA. This CDR3 is CASSLFGQLNTEAFF. The CDR3 DNA reads TGTGCCAGCAGCTTATTCGGACAGCTGAACACTGAAGCTTTCTTT.

There are a few counts of this clonotype. CDR3 nucleotide sequence: TGTGCCAGTAGTATAGATACGGCTACCTACGAGCAGTACTTC. This codes for CASSIDTATYEQYF. The gene calls are TRBV19 and TRBJ2-7; D is undetermined. The CDR3 extends over 14 amino acids. Trimming took 0 bases from V and 2 from J, leaving 8 bases between them. Per germline, CDR1 LNHDA and CDR2 SQIVND (reference sequence). The complete variable domain, with remaining parts taken from reference TRBV19 and TRBJ2-7, reads DGGITQSPKYLFRKEGQNVTLSCEQNLNHDAMYWYRQDPGQGLRLIYYSQIVNDFQKGDIAEGYSVSREKKESFPLTVTSAQKNPTAFYLCASSIDTATYEQYFGPGTRLTVT.

V gene TRBV15 combines with J gene TRBJ1-1, with 11 positions matching TRBD1. Germline V gene sequence: CDR1 LNHNV, CDR2 YYDKDF (reference sequence). This CDR3 is 16 amino acids long. V lost 5 bases, J lost 4 bases, and 9 bases stayed unmatched. Written as DNA, the CDR3 is TGTGCCACCAGCCGACGGTCCGGGACAGGGGGCACTGAAGCTTTCTTT. This translates into CATSRRSGTGGTEAFF.

This clonotype has a count of ten or more. The chain has TRBV12-3 or TRBV12-4 and TRBJ2-1; maybe TRBD1 (5 bases). The CDR3 has 16 residues. V lost 5 bases and J lost 7, with 21 bases in between. CDR3 amino acids: CASSRVSPGSRNEQFF. The DNA for the CDR3 is TGTGCCAGCAGTCGCGTATCCCCAGGGTCACGGAATGAGCAGTTCTTC.

This clonotype showed up many times. J is TRBJ1-4 and V is TRBV28; D is uncertain. V lost 6 bases to trimming and J lost 8 bases, with 10 bases between them. The germline V gene has CDR1 MDHEN and CDR2 SYDVKM. The CDR3 covers 12 residues. CDR3 sequence: CASRPLGEKLFF. The CDR3 DNA sequence: TGTGCCAGCAGACCACTAGGCGAAAAACTGTTTTTT.

This clonotype was counted a few times. J is TRBJ2-1 and V is TRBV7-9, with unresolved D. V lost 4 bases and J lost 10, with 11 bases in between. The CDR3 is made up of 12 amino acids. Germline CDR1 SEHNR, CDR2 FQNEAQ (reference sequence). The CDR3 reads CASSSQSDEQFF. The CDR3 DNA follows: TGTGCCAGCAGCTCCCAAAGTGACGAGCAGTTCTTC. Supplemented by reference TRBV7-9 and TRBJ2-1, the full variable domain reads DTGVSQNPRHKITKRGQNVTFRCDPISEHNRLYWYRQTLGQGPEFLTYFQNEAQLEKSRLLSDRFSAERPKGSFSTLEIQRTEQGDSAMYLCASSSQSDEQFFGPGTRLTVL.

A few counts support this clonotype. The chain carries TRBV12-3 or TRBV12-4 and TRBJ2-7; D gene uncertain. The CDR3 sequence is 15 residues long. The V end lost 3 bases, the J end lost 0 bases, and 12 bases lay between the germline ends. The CDR3 nucleotides are TGTGCCAGCAGTTTCCTCACACCACCCTCCTACGAGCAGTACTTC. Residues: CASSFLTPPSYEQYF.

The V and J genes are TRBV12-3 or TRBV12-4 and TRBJ2-2; TRBD2 aligns across 9 bases. There are 16 residues in the CDR3. J was trimmed by 6 bases and V by 6 bases; bases with no gene match: 11. CDR3 region: CASSSSSSGGSGELFF. The DNA for the CDR3 is TGTGCCAGCAGCTCGTCCTCCAGCGGGGGGTCCGGGGAGCTGTTTTTT.

There are a few counts of this clonotype. CDR3 nucleotides: TGTGCCAGCAGCTTAGGCAGGGCCCACTCTGGAAACACCATATATTTT. It encodes CASSLGRAHSGNTIYF. V usage is TRBV7-2 and J usage is TRBJ1-3; tentatively, D is TRBD1 (5 bases). There are 16 residues in the CDR3. Germline CDR1 is SGHTA and CDR2 is FQGNSA. V was clipped by 1 base and J by 0 bases, with 10 bases between them.

At least ten counts were recorded for this clonotype. Written as DNA, the CDR3 is TGTGCCAGCAGCTTAGCCACAGCCTCCAACTATGGCTACACCTTC. Translating gives CASSLATASNYGYTF. The chain has TRBV7-2 and TRBJ1-2; no firm D call. CDR1 and CDR2 (germline): SGHTA, FQGNSA. Trimming left V 0 bases short and J 2 bases short, with 10 bases between. CDR3 length: 15 residues.

The genes are TRBV24-1 and TRBJ2-1; either TRBD1 or TRBD2 may supply D (5 bases each). CDR3 length equals 11 residues. The V gene lost 4 bases and the J gene lost 8 bases, with 5 bases spanning the gap. Looked up from germline, CDR1 is KGHDR and CDR2 is SFDVKD. CDR3 DNA: TGTGCCACCAGTGAGGGGGATGAGCAGTTCTTC. Protein: CATSEGDEQFF.

This clonotype came up many times. The CDR3 DNA reads TGTGCCAGCAGCTTACACAGGATGAACACCGGGGAGCTGTTTTTT. This encodes CASSLHRMNTGELFF. The V call is TRBV7-8, the J call TRBJ2-2, with D possibly TRBD1 on 5 matching bases. Germline V gene data show CDR1 as SGHVS and CDR2 as FQNEAQ. Between the trimmed V and J ends, which lost 2 bases and 1 base, there was a span of 8 bases. The CDR3 runs to 15 residues.

This clonotype was observed a handful of times. This chain links TRBV30 with TRBJ1-4, with 10 bases that match TRBD1. V was clipped by 5 bases and J by 5 bases; unmatched bases: 8. Germline V gene lookup returns CDR1 GTSNPN and CDR2 SVGIG (reference sequence). The CDR3 totals 15 residues. CDR3 sequence: CAWAPGDRGNEKLFF. DNA of the CDR3: TGTGCCTGGGCGCCGGGGGACAGGGGAAATGAAAAACTGTTTTTT.

Only a few counts were recorded for this clonotype. V is TRBV12-3 or TRBV12-4 and J is TRBJ2-1; 13 bases agree with TRBD2. The J segment lost 6 bases and the V segment lost 5 bases, leaving 4 bases of the junction unmatched. CDR3 length: 15 residues. CDR3 region: CASSSRTSGSNEQFF. The DNA of the CDR3 is TGTGCCAGCAGTAGTAGGACTAGCGGGAGCAATGAGCAGTTCTTC.

In its sample, this clonotype was seen many times. This chain joins TRBV7-2 and TRBJ2-7, with TRBD2 identical over 8 bases. The J segment lost 4 bases and the V segment lost 5 bases, leaving 10 bases of the junction unmatched. The V gene's germline CDR1 is SGHTA and CDR2 FQGNSA. CDR3 length: 15 residues. The CDR3 coding sequence is TGTGCCAGCAGCCCAAGGTCGGGGGGGTCATACGAGCAGTACTTC. Protein sequence: CASSPRSGGSYEQYF.

In its sample, this clonotype was seen a few times. V gene TRBV10-1 combines with J gene TRBJ1-5, with 8 bases lining up with TRBD1. Germline V gene data show CDR1 as WNHNN and CDR2 as SYGVQD (reference sequence). CDR3 size: 14 residues. V trimming: 11 bases; J trimming: 3 bases; junction bases outside the gene matches: 9. The CDR3 DNA follows: TGCGCCGCAAATCGGACAGGGTCCAATCAGCCCCAGCATTTT. Encoded protein: CAANRTGSNQPQHF.